Each of the 26 T cell receptor beta chains below was sequenced from the same sample in a study of blood T cell repertoires in COVID-19. This table comes from immunoSEQ multiplex PCR, and its TCRdb copy is limited to in-frame clones, with some not included. This table holds fewer than 500,000 clones, 85% to 90% found once. The sequencing input was PBMCs or T cells enriched from blood (not recorded which). These TCRs come from a man younger than 40 who had recovered from COVID-19.

The V and J genes are TRBV27 and TRBJ2-2; TRBD2 aligns across 10 bases. Per germline, CDR1 MNHEY and CDR2 SMNVEV (reference sequence). Unmatched junction bases numbered 3, after V lost 5 bases and J lost 6 bases. The CDR3 spans 14 residues. The CDR3 coding sequence is TGTGCCAGCAGTCTCGGACTAGCGGCCGGGGAGCTGTTTTTT. Its translation is CASSLGLAAGELFF.

This clone was seen only once. For the CDR3, the DNA is TGTGCCAGCAGCTTAGCGGGAGCGGGCACAGATACGCAGTATTTT. Its protein is CASSLAGAGTDTQYF. The chain recombines TRBV7-9 with TRBJ2-3; maybe TRBD2 (5 bases). V was trimmed by 0 bases and J by 1 base, leaving 8 bases between them. The CDR3 covers 15 residues. Germline CDR1 and CDR2: SEHNR and FQNEAQ (reference sequence).

There are a few counts of this clone. The rearrangement joins TRBV29-1 to TRBJ1-5, with 11 nucleotides matching TRBD1. Trimming removed 4 bases from V and 2 bases from J; junction bases left unmatched: 4. The germline V gene has CDR1 SQVTM and CDR2 ANQGSEA. This CDR3 is 15 amino acids long. The CDR3 DNA sequence: TGCAGCGTTGGGACAGGGGGCGCGGGCAATCAGCCCCAGCATTTT. Amino acid sequence: CSVGTGGAGNQPQHF.

V and J are TRBV28 and TRBJ2-4; 10 positions agree with TRBD2. Per the germline V gene, CDR1 is MDHEN and CDR2 is SYDVKM. The CDR3 covers 15 residues. Unmatched junction bases numbered 2, after V lost 5 bases and J lost 1 base. The CDR3 DNA reads TGTGCCAGCAGTCCAGCGGGAGGGGCCAAAAACATTCAGTACTTC. It encodes CASSPAGGAKNIQYF.

The V and J genes are TRBV27 and TRBJ2-7; D is perhaps TRBD1 (6 bases). This CDR3 comprises 14 residues. CDR1 MNHEY and CDR2 SMNVEV come from the germline V gene (reference sequence). The V gene lost 4 bases and the J gene lost 6 bases, with 16 bases spanning the gap. The CDR3 reads CASSSSGQFSEQYF. The CDR3 DNA is TGTGCCAGCAGTTCATCCGGACAGTTCTCCGAGCAGTACTTC.

This clone has only one observation. This chain links TRBV5-1 with TRBJ2-2; 13 bases are a match to TRBD2. From germline, CDR1 is SGHRS and CDR2 YFSETQ. V shed 5 bases and J 7 bases; nucleotides not matched to a gene: 14. This CDR3 is built from 18 residues. The CDR3 sequence: CASSERALAGGPGGELFF. CDR3 in DNA: TGCGCCAGCAGTGAGCGAGCACTAGCGGGAGGGCCTGGCGGGGAGCTGTTTTTT.

This clone is a singleton in its sample. Relative to the germline gene, one junction end is altered; a read error may explain this. The V gene is TRBV7-7, the J gene TRBJ2-2; 10 bases line up with TRBD2. The CDR3 extends over 15 amino acids. The germline CDR1 and CDR2 sequences are SSHAT and FNYEAQ (reference sequence). In DNA form, the CDR3 reads TGTGCTAGCAGTCGCACTAGCGGGGTGGCCGGGGAGCTGTTTTTT. This sequence encodes CASSRTSGVAGELFF.

The chain joins TRBV10-3 to TRBJ2-1; 7 positions match TRBD2. The germline V gene encodes CDR1 ENHRY and CDR2 SYGVKD. The CDR3 runs 12 residues. The CDR3 DNA reads as TGTACGGCCGGGGGGTTAGGTAATGAGCAGTTCTTC. Translating gives CTAGGLGNEQFF.

The chain joins TRBV19 to TRBJ1-1; tentatively, D is TRBD1 (6 bases). This CDR3 is built from 16 residues. V shed 7 bases and J shed 1 base, with 19 bases lying between them. Germline CDR1 and CDR2: LNHDA and SQIVND (reference sequence). In nucleotides, the CDR3 is TGTGCCAGTACCCGAGCGCAGGGGAAAGGGAACACTGAAGCTTTCTTT. It specifies CASTRAQGKGNTEAFF.

The rearrangement joins TRBV15 to TRBJ2-7; D is ambiguous. The V end lost 1 base, the J end lost 0 bases, and 7 bases lay between the germline ends. Germline V gene sequence: CDR1 LNHNV, CDR2 YYDKDF (reference sequence). The CDR3 has 14 residues. The CDR3 DNA reads TGTGCCACCAGCAGAGTTGCTAGCTCCTACGAGCAGTACTTC. This translates into CATSRVASSYEQYF. The full variable domain, with the rest looked up from reference TRBV15 and TRBJ2-7, is DAMVIQNPRYQVTQFGKPVTLSCSQTLNHNVMYWYQQKSSQAPKLLFHYYDKDFNNEADTPDNFQSRRPNTSFCFLDIRSPGLGDTAMYLCATSRVASSYEQYFGPGTRLTVT.

V gene TRBV12-3 or TRBV12-4 combines with J gene TRBJ2-2; possibly TRBD2 for D (6 bases). The CDR3 consists of 13 residues. The V end was cut by 3 bases, the J end by 6 bases, with 8 bases between. The CDR3 sequence: CASSFGGAGELFF. DNA for the CDR3: TGTGCCAGCAGTTTCGGGGGAGCCGGGGAGCTGTTTTTT.

The genes are TRBV4-1 and TRBJ1-4, with 7 bases lining up with TRBD1. This CDR3 has 19 amino acids. The germline gives CDR1 MGHRA, CDR2 YSYEKL. V trimming: 4 bases; J trimming: 0 bases; junction bases outside the gene matches: 14. The CDR3 reads CASSRTRGTAGATNEKLFF. The CDR3 DNA reads as TGCGCCAGCAGCCGAACCAGGGGGACAGCCGGTGCAACTAATGAAAAACTGTTTTTT.

The J gene is TRBJ2-7, the V gene TRBV15; 8 bases align to TRBD1. The germline gives CDR1 LNHNV, CDR2 YYDKDF (reference sequence). This CDR3 has 14 residues. V gave up 5 bases and J gave up 2 bases; unmatched junction bases: 5. This chain's CDR3 is CATSRLRGPYEQYF. CDR3 DNA: TGTGCCACCAGCCGCCTCAGGGGGCCCTACGAGCAGTACTTC.

The chain combines TRBV7-9 with TRBJ1-6, with D possibly TRBD1 on 6 matching bases. CDR3 length: 15 residues. From germline, CDR1 is SEHNR and CDR2 FQNEAQ (reference sequence). V was clipped by 3 bases and J by 10 bases, with 16 bases between them. CDR3 coding DNA: TGTGCCAGCAGCTTTCTTCAGGGGATGGGATCACCCCTCCACTTT. Protein sequence: CASSFLQGMGSPLHF. The whole variable domain, filled in from reference TRBV7-9 and TRBJ1-6, reads DTGVSQNPRHKITKRGQNVTFRCDPISEHNRLYWYRQTLGQGPEFLTYFQNEAQLEKSRLLSDRFSAERPKGSFSTLEIQRTEQGDSAMYLCASSFLQGMGSPLHFGNGTRLTVT.

The chain recombines TRBV15 with TRBJ2-1; 10 bases fit TRBD2. With 1 base clipped from V and 8 bases from J, the junction kept 5 bases outside the gene matches. In germline, CDR1 is LNHNV, CDR2 YYDKDF (reference sequence). This CDR3 spans 15 amino acids. The DNA for the CDR3 is TGTGCCACCAGCAGAGCGAGAGCGGGAGGGGATGAGCAGTTCTTC. This sequence encodes CATSRARAGGDEQFF.

The chain has TRBV19 and TRBJ1-5; D uncertain. This CDR3 is built from 17 residues. Germline V gene sequence: CDR1 LNHDA, CDR2 SQIVND (reference sequence). The germline V and J ends were trimmed by 4 bases and 1 base, with 17 bases remaining between them. CDR3 in DNA: TGTGCCAGTAGTACCCCTAGTAGGCAGACCAGCAATCAGCCCCAGCATTTT. Its protein is CASSTPSRQTSNQPQHF.

J is TRBJ2-2 and V is TRBV2; TRBD1 matches 10 bases. CDR1 and CDR2 from the germline V gene are SNHLY and FYNNEI. CDR3 length equals 14 residues. V shed 8 bases and J 8 bases; nucleotides not matched to a gene: 8. CDR3 loop: CASGDRGSGGELFF. CDR3 nucleotides: TGTGCCAGCGGGGACAGGGGTTCTGGGGGGGAGCTGTTTTTT.

This clone showed up just once. The V and J genes are TRBV9 and TRBJ2-2; TRBD2 matches at 7 bases. Germline V lookup: CDR1 SGDLS, CDR2 YYNGEE. The CDR3 loop spans 16 amino acids. After removal of 0 bases from V and 5 bases from J, the junction contained 7 bases not matched to a gene. The CDR3 DNA sequence: TGTGCCAGCAGCGTAGGTACCGCGGGAGTTACCGGGGAGCTGTTTTTT. Amino acids: CASSVGTAGVTGELFF. Complete variable domain (other parts from reference TRBV9 and TRBJ2-2): DSGVTQTPKHLITATGQRVTLRCSPRSGDLSVYWYQQSLDQGLQFLIQYYNGEERAKGNILERFSAQQFPDLHSELNLSSLELGDSALYFCASSVGTAGVTGELFFGEGSRLTVL.

The CDR3 nucleotides read TGTGCCAGCCGGTTGGCTAGCGGGAGGATCCGCTCCTACAATGAGCAGTTCTTC. Residues: CASRLASGRIRSYNEQFF. The rearrangement uses TRBV28 and TRBJ2-1, with 11 bases lining up with TRBD2. The CDR3 consists of 18 residues. J gave up 0 bases and V 8 bases, and 12 bases lay outside the gene matches. From germline, CDR1 is MDHEN and CDR2 SYDVKM. Combining the CDR3 with reference TRBV28 and TRBJ2-1 gives the whole variable domain DVKVTQSSRYLVKRTGEKVFLECVQDMDHENMFWYRQDPGLGLRLIYFSYDVKMKEKGDIPEGYSVSREKKERFSLILESASTNQTSMYLCASRLASGRIRSYNEQFFGPGTRLTVL.

The chain combines TRBV28 with TRBJ1-1; 8 bases align to TRBD1. The trim removed 6 bases at V and 3 bases at J, leaving 6 bases unmatched. The length of the CDR3 is 14 residues. The V gene's germline CDR1 is MDHEN and CDR2 SYDVKM. This chain's CDR3 is CASRPRGLYTEAFF. The CDR3 nucleotides are TGTGCCAGCAGACCCAGGGGGCTCTACACTGAAGCTTTCTTT. The full variable domain, its missing parts supplied by reference TRBV28 and TRBJ1-1, is DVKVTQSSRYLVKRTGEKVFLECVQDMDHENMFWYRQDPGLGLRLIYFSYDVKMKEKGDIPEGYSVSREKKERFSLILESASTNQTSMYLCASRPRGLYTEAFFGQGTRLTVV.

The CDR3 protein is CASSQDRGGNAYEQYF. The CDR3 DNA sequence: TGCGCCAGCAGCCAAGATCGGGGCGGGAACGCCTACGAGCAGTACTTC. The chain recombines TRBV4-1 with TRBJ2-7, with D tentatively TRBD2 (6 bases). V dropped 0 bases and J dropped 2 bases, with 14 bases sitting between them. From germline, CDR1 is MGHRA and CDR2 YSYEKL. This CDR3 spans 16 amino acids.

The V call is TRBV10-2, the J call TRBJ2-1; a possible D gene is TRBD1 (5 bases). Deletions cut 3 bases from V and 7 bases from J, with 16 bases between. This CDR3 comprises 15 residues. Germline V gene data show CDR1 as WSHSY and CDR2 as SAAADI. This CDR3 is CASSEPREGVNEQFF. The CDR3 DNA reads TGCGCCAGCAGTGAACCCAGGGAAGGGGTGAATGAGCAGTTCTTC.

The chain uses TRBV5-6 and TRBJ2-3; 12 bases line up with TRBD2. V lost 7 bases, J lost 3 bases, and 9 bases stayed unmatched. CDR3 length: 16 residues. CDR1 and CDR2 (germline): SGHDT, YYEEEE. CDR3 sequence reads: CASSFDGTSGTDTQYF. The CDR3 region has the DNA TGTGCCAGCTCTTTCGACGGGACTAGCGGGACAGATACGCAGTATTTT.

The chain has TRBV6-5 and TRBJ1-1; D is ambiguous. Trimming cost V 0 bases and J 1 base, with 3 bases left between them. Germline CDR1 reads MNHEY; CDR2 reads SVGAGI. This CDR3 region has 13 residues. CDR3 in amino acids: CASSYSKNTEAFF. The CDR3 bases are TGTGCCAGCAGTTACTCTAAGAACACTGAAGCTTTCTTT.

The chain carries TRBV6-5 and TRBJ2-3; 10 nucleotides match TRBD1. V was pared by 6 bases and J by 5 bases, with 5 bases of the junction left unmatched. CDR3 size: 14 residues. Germline assignment: CDR1 MNHEY and CDR2 SVGAGI. CDR3 residues: CASRPGQGVDTQYF. The CDR3 nucleotides read TGTGCCAGCAGGCCCGGACAGGGGGTAGATACGCAGTATTTT.

The chain links TRBV6-1 to TRBJ2-7, with 10 bases identical to TRBD1. CDR1 and CDR2 (germline): MNHNS, SASEGT. This CDR3 has 15 amino acids. V lost 0 bases to trimming and J lost 2 bases; unmatched junction nucleotides: 1. The CDR3 sequence: CASSEAGTGAYEQYF. In nucleotides, the CDR3 is TGTGCCAGCAGTGAAGCGGGGACAGGGGCCTACGAGCAGTACTTC.